The clone carrying this T cell receptor (beta chain) was counted many times. One junction end disagrees with the germline gene, perhaps due to a read error. The record originates from a study of blood T cells in healthy people across ages. CDR3 length equals 15 residues. Germline V gene data show CDR1 as MGHRA and CDR2 as YSYEKL. Through a sample-barcoded 5' primer and a J-beta primer mix, a second PCR was run for roughly 6 to 12 cycles. Each single sample gave us at least 3 million CDR3-containing paired-end reads. TCRdb called the 5' RACE reads again in MiXCR, with one record for every CDR3 protein. The sample consists of hundreds of thousands of distinct CDR3 sequences, under 50% of them appearing once.

Sequencing was performed on blood. This chain joins TRBV4-1 and TRBJ2-7; D is unclear. This receptor was taken from a man aged 25-45 years in good health. The CDR3 loop reads CASSQDLGSSYEQYF. Here the CDR3 DNA reads TGTGCCAGCAGCCAAGATCTGGGGTCTTCGTACGAGCAGTACTTC.